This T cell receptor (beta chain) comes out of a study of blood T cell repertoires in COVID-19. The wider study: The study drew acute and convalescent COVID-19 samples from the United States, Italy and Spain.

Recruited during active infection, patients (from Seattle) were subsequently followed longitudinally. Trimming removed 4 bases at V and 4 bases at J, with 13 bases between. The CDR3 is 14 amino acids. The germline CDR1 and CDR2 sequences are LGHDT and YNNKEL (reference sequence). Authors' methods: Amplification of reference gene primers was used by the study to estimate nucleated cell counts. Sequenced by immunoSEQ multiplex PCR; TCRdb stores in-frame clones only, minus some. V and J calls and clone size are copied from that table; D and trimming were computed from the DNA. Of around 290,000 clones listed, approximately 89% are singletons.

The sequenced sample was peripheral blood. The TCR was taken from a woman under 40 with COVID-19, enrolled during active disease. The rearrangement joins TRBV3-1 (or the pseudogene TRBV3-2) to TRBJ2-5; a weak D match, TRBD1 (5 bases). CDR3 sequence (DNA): TGTGCCAGCAGCCGATCAGGGTGGGGAGAGACCCAGTACTTC. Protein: CASSRSGWGETQYF.